This paragraph reports one TCR beta chain. The data stem from a study of T cells in Graves' hyperthyroidism and ophthalmopathy. TCR beta CDR3 region amplification was performed from RNA transcripts. Initially, a first-round RT-PCR of the TCR CDR3 employed the HTBI primer set. Each CDR3 protein is one row after TCRdb ran MiXCR on the multiplex PCR reads. The sample holds about 130,000 distinct CDR3 sequences, approximately 20% seen once. The CDR3 is made up of 12 amino acids. Per germline, CDR1 MNHNS and CDR2 SASEGT. V dropped 8 bases and J dropped 8; count of bases not matched to a gene: 6. The sequenced sample was blood. The receptor was isolated from a woman in her forties or fifties with Graves' hyperthyroidism that later progressed to Graves' ophthalmopathy. The chain uses TRBV6-1 and TRBJ1-2, with 9 bases that match TRBD1. DNA for the CDR3: TGTGCCAGCGGAACAGGGGGCAACGGCTACACCTTC. It encodes CASGTGGNGYTF.